A selection of T cell receptor beta chains follows, all from one sample in a study of cytomegalovirus exposure and HLA in healthy donors. TCRdb's table, derived via immunoSEQ multiplex PCR, lists solely in-frame clones and lacks some. Here the sample spans about 160,000 clones, around four fifths being singletons. The sample taken for sequencing was PBMCs. Source of these receptors: a female donor in good health and CMV-seronegative. CDR3s include the opening cysteine and the closing phenylalanine or tryptophan. The D gene is left open where the match is weak. Clone sizes are given selectively: once, few, many, or a class where the clone is expanded.

j_call clone_size d_call v_call cdr3_nt cdr3_aa
TRBJ2-7 once NA TRBV30 TGTGCCTGGGGAGGGGACCGTGGGGAGCAGTACTTC CAWGGDRGEQYF
TRBJ2-1 NA TRBD2 TRBV4-2 TGTGCCAGCAGCGCCGGGACTAGCGGGGACAATGAGCAGTTCTTC CASSAGTSGDNEQFF
TRBJ2-2 NA TRBD1 TRBV27 TGTGCCAGCAGTTGGGGGCCCGGGACAGGGGTGACCGGGGAGCTGTTTTTT CASSWGPGTGVTGELFF
TRBJ2-7 NA TRBD1 TRBV2 TGTGCCAGCAGTGAAGCGAGGACAGGGATAGGGACCTACGAGCAGTACTTC CASSEARTGIGTYEQYF
TRBJ1-6 NA NA TRBV6-1 TGTGCCAGCAGTGACAGGGGAGGGCCCTATAATTCACCCCTCCACTTT CASSDRGGPYNSPLHF
TRBJ1-2 NA TRBD1 TRBV28 TGTGCCAGCAGTCCCCCGGACAGGCTTAATGGCTACACCTTC CASSPPDRLNGYTF
TRBJ1-5 once TRBD1 TRBV2 TGTGCCAGCAGTGAAGCGCTAGGAGGGGGCAGGTTAGGATTACAGCCCCAGCATTTT CASSEALGGGRLGLQPQHF
TRBJ2-1 NA NA TRBV5-4 TGTGCCAGCAGCCCACGCATTGAAGGCTGGCGGGCAGCCTACAATGAGCAGTTCTTC CASSPRIEGWRAAYNEQFF
TRBJ2-5 NA TRBD1 TRBV4-1 TGCGCCAGCAGCCAGGACGACAGGGAACAAGAGACCCAGTACTTC CASSQDDREQETQYF
TRBJ2-1 NA TRBD1 TRBV6-5 TGTGCCAGCATCTCAGGGGGCGGGAATGAGCAGTTCTTC CASISGGGNEQFF
TRBJ2-3 NA NA TRBV4-1 TGCGCCAGCAGCCATGATCAGGGTGCGGGCACAGATACGCAGTATTTT CASSHDQGAGTDTQYF
TRBJ1-4 NA NA TRBV2 TGTGCCAGCAGTGAAGTATTACAGGGTAATGAAAAACTGTTTTTT CASSEVLQGNEKLFF
TRBJ1-2 NA NA TRBV29-1 TGCAGCGTTATGGACAGTGGCTATGGCTACACCTTC CSVMDSGYGYTF
TRBJ2-1 NA NA TRBV11-2 TGTGCCAGCAGCTTAGACGGGGGACGGAACAATGAGCAGTTCTTC CASSLDGGRNNEQFF
TRBJ2-7 NA TRBD2 TRBV7-2 TGTGCCAGCAGCTTAGAGCTAGCGGGCCTGTCCTACGAGCAGTACTTC CASSLELAGLSYEQYF
TRBJ2-1 NA TRBD2 TRBV7-3 TGTGCCAGCAGCCGGGTAGCGGGGTACAATGAGCAGTTCTTC CASSRVAGYNEQFF
TRBJ1-1 NA TRBD1 TRBV7-9 TGTGCCAGCAGCGTTAAACCGGGACAGGGGATGAACACTGAAGCTTTCTTT CASSVKPGQGMNTEAFF
TRBJ2-1 NA TRBD1 TRBV10-3 TGTGCCATCTCAGGACAGGGAGTATCTCGGGAGCAGTTCTTC CAISGQGVSREQFF
TRBJ2-7 NA TRBD1 TRBV30 TGTGCCTGGACAATTCCCGGGACAGGGTACTCCTACGAGCAGTACTTC CAWTIPGTGYSYEQYF
TRBJ1-2 NA NA TRBV29-1 TGCAGCGTTGAAGAAGGCGGTCTCTATGGCTACACCTTC CSVEEGGLYGYTF
TRBJ1-1 NA NA TRBV6-1 TGTGCCAGCAGTGAAGCGGGACTGTTGACTGAAGCTTTCTTT CASSEAGLLTEAFF
TRBJ2-1 few NA TRBV7-8 TGTGCCAGCAGCTACTCGACAGGGAGGAATGAGCAGTTCTTC CASSYSTGRNEQFF
TRBJ2-3 NA TRBD2 TRBV9 TGTGCCAGCAGCGTAGGCGGGAGGGGGGCCGGGGAGCAGTATTTT CASSVGGRGAGEQYF
TRBJ2-7 NA TRBD1 TRBV27 TGTGCCAGCAGTCCTACCGGGACAGGGAAACACGAGCAGTACTTC CASSPTGTGKHEQYF
TRBJ1-5 NA TRBD1 TRBV30 TGTGCCTGGGGCGGGAGGACAGGATCTGGCAATCAGCCCCAGCATTTT CAWGGRTGSGNQPQHF
TRBJ1-1 NA TRBD1 TRBV7-9 TGTGCCAGCAGCTCCGGGACAGGGACCTTGACTGAAGCTTTCTTT CASSSGTGTLTEAFF
TRBJ2-2 NA TRBD1 TRBV7-6 TGTGCCAGCAGCTCACAGGGGTACGGCGGGGAGCTGTTTTTT CASSSQGYGGELFF
TRBJ1-1 NA TRBD1 TRBV2 TGTGCCAGCAGCTGGCCCCGGACAGGGCCCAGGACTGAAGCTTTCTTT CASSWPRTGPRTEAFF
TRBJ1-2 once TRBD1 TRBV11-2 TGTGCCAGCAGCCCCCGGACAGGCCTCTATGGCTACACCTTC CASSPRTGLYGYTF
TRBJ2-7 NA TRBD2 TRBV28 TGTGCCAGCAGCCTGCGGGGGACCGTTTCCTACGAGCAGTACTTC CASSLRGTVSYEQYF
TRBJ2-3 NA TRBD2 TRBV9 TGTGCCAGCAGCCCAGTGGGGGGGGACGCAGATACGCAGTATTTT CASSPVGGDADTQYF
TRBJ2-2 once NA TRBV5-4 TGTGCCACCGAGGGGGGGAGCACCGGGGAGCTGTTTTTT CATEGGSTGELFF
TRBJ1-2 NA NA TRBV6-5 TGTGCCAGCAGTTCCCCTGGCTTACCCTATGGCTACACCTTC CASSSPGLPYGYTF
TRBJ1-3 NA NA TRBV2 TGTGCCAGCAGTGTCGGGGGGGCCTTCTCTGGAAACACCATATATTTT CASSVGGAFSGNTIYF
TRBJ2-3 NA NA TRBV5-6 TGTGCCAGCAGCTTGGTGGGAGTCGGAGATACGCAGTATTTT CASSLVGVGDTQYF
TRBJ1-2 once NA TRBV14 TGTGCCAGCAGCCAAGGGGGGCAATCTGGCTACACCTTC CASSQGGQSGYTF
TRBJ2-5 few TRBD2 TRBV6-1 TGTGCCAGCAGTGTAGAACTAGCGGGGGCGGGGACCCAGTACTTC CASSVELAGAGTQYF
TRBJ1-4 NA TRBD1 TRBV7-2 TGTGCCAGCAGCCCCAAGGTCGGGACAGGGGATGAAAAACTGTTTTTT CASSPKVGTGDEKLFF
TRBJ1-5 NA NA TRBV2 TGTGCCAGCAGTGGCCCTCAGAATCAGCCCCAGCATTTT CASSGPQNQPQHF
TRBJ1-6 NA NA TRBV19 TGTGCCAGTAGTATAGCAGGGGTAGGTTCACCCCTCCACTTT CASSIAGVGSPLHF
TRBJ2-6 NA NA TRBV9 TGTGCCAGCAGCGTAGACGGCTCTGGGGCCAACGTCCTGACTTTC CASSVDGSGANVLTF
TRBJ2-7 NA TRBD2 TRBV6-5 TGTGCCAGCAGATACAAGCGGGAGGCGTACGAGCAGTACTTC CASRYKREAYEQYF